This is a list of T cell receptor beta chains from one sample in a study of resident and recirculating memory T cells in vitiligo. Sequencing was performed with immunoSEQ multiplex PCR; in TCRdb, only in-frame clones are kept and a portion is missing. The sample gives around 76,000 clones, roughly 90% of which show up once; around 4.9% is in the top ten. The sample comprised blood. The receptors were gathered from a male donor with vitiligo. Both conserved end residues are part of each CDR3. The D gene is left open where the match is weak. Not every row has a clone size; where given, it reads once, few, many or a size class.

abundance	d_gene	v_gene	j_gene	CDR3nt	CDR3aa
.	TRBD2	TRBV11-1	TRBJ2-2	TGTGCCAGCAGCTTACCGCTAGCGGGGGCAAGGGACGGGGAGCTGTTTTTT	CASSLPLAGARDGELFF
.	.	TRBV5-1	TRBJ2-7	TGCGCCAGCAGCTTTGTGGCCGGGGGCTCCTACGAGCAGTACTTC	CASSFVAGGSYEQYF
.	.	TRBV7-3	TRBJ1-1	TGTGCCAGCAGCTTAAGCCATAGGCCGGGGAACACTGAAGCTTTCTTT	CASSLSHRPGNTEAFF
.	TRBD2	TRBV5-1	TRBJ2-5	TGCGCCAGCCGACTAGCGGGGGGCTATGAGACCCAGTACTTC	CASRLAGGYETQYF
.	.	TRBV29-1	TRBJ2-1	TGCAGCGTTGATTTCTCGGGTTCGATTTACAACAATGAGCAGTTCTTC	CSVDFSGSIYNNEQFF
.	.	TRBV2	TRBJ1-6	TGTGCCAGCAGTGAATTAAGAGGGGGAACCTATAATTCACCCCTCCACTTT	CASSELRGGTYNSPLHF
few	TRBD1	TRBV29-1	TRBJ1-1	TGCAGTCCTCCCGACAGGGTGAGCACTGAAGCTTTCTTT	CSPPDRVSTEAFF
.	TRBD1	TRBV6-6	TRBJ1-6	TGTGCCAGCAGTTACTCGGGACAGGAAAACAATTCACCCCTCCACTTT	CASSYSGQENNSPLHF
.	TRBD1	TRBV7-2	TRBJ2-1	TGTGCCAGCAGCCCGGGACAGGGATACAATGAGCAGTTCTTC	CASSPGQGYNEQFF
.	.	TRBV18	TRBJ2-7	TGTGCCAGCTCACCCGGGGACAACTATTACGAGCAGTACTTC	CASSPGDNYYEQYF
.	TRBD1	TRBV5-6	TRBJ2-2	TGTGCCAGCAGCTCCCGGACAGGGGCTACCCCGTGGGGGGAGCTGTTTTTT	CASSSRTGATPWGELFF
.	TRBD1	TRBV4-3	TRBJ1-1	TGCGCCAGCAGCCAAGATCTCAGGGGGAGGCCAGACACTGAAGCTTTCTTT	CASSQDLRGRPDTEAFF
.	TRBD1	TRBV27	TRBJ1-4	TGTGCCAGCAGTTTAGCGGGACAGGAAAATGAAAAACTGTTTTTT	CASSLAGQENEKLFF
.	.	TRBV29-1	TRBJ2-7	TGCAGCGTTGGAGCTCGGGGATACGAGCAGTACTTC	CSVGARGYEQYF
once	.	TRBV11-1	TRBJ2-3	TGTGCCAGCAGCTTAAGCGGTGCTAGCACAGATACGCAGTATTTT	CASSLSGASTDTQYF
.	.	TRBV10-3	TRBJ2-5	TGTGCCATCAGTGAGTCCGGCAGGGAAAGGACCCAGTACTTC	CAISESGRERTQYF
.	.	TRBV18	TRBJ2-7	TGTGCCAGCTCACCACTGAGGCATGGCTCCGCCTACGAGCAGTACTTC	CASSPLRHGSAYEQYF
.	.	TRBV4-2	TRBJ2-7	TGTGCCAGCAGCCAAATGAGGGGGGGGACCTACGAGCAGTACTTC	CASSQMRGGTYEQYF